The 29 T cell receptor beta chains below come from one sample, sequenced in a study of shared clonotypes between healthy human individuals. Measured with immunoSEQ multiplex PCR; TCRdb has only the in-frame clones, and not every one. The sample shows 1,400,000 or so clones, approximately 98.5% of them seen only once. Sequencing was carried out using naive CD4+ T cells sorted from blood. This sample's subset: CD45RA+ positively selected. Receptors originate from a man aged 30-40 years in good health.

J is TRBJ2-3 and V is TRBV5-6; D may correspond to TRBD1 or TRBD2 (5 bases each). The CDR3 runs to 16 residues. The V end lost 4 bases, the J end lost 8 bases, and 23 bases lay between the germline ends. Per the germline V gene, CDR1 is SGHDT and CDR2 is YYEEEE. The CDR3, as DNA: TGTGCCAGCAGCCCGGGGATAAGCGGACAAAGGGGTACGCAGTATTTT. Translated: CASSPGISGQRGTQYF.

V usage is TRBV5-1 and J usage is TRBJ2-2, with unresolved D. The CDR3 is 14 residues long. CDR1 is SGHRS and CDR2 is YFSETQ in the germline V gene. V was trimmed by 0 bases and J by 6 bases, leaving 9 bases between them. The CDR3 coding sequence is TGCGCCAGCAGCTTGGGTGCGGCTCCCGGGGAGCTGTTTTTT. Protein product: CASSLGAAPGELFF.

This chain's CDR3 is CASSEVGGRAGEQYF. For the CDR3, the DNA is TGTGCCAGCAGTGAAGTAGGAGGCAGGGCTGGGGAGCAGTACTTC. The chain employs TRBV6-1 and TRBJ2-7; the D gene could be TRBD1 or TRBD2 (5 bases each). V was clipped by 1 base and J by 7 bases, with 17 bases between them. Germline V gene lookup returns CDR1 MNHNS and CDR2 SASEGT. This CDR3 has 15 residues.

The chain has TRBV6-5 and TRBJ1-4; D uncertain. Trimming removed 5 bases from V and 6 bases from J, with 13 bases in between. The CDR3 spans 14 residues. Germline V gene sequence: CDR1 MNHEY, CDR2 SVGAGI. CDR3 region: CASSRGALDEKLFF. The CDR3 bases are TGTGCCAGCAGTCGTGGTGCCTTAGATGAAAAACTGTTTTTT.

This clone occurred once. V usage is TRBV18 and J usage is TRBJ2-7; D call uncertain. The V gene's germline CDR1 is KGHSH and CDR2 LQKENI. Trimming pared 4 bases from V and 9 bases from J, leaving 10 bases between. The CDR3 is 11 residues long. CDR3 residues: CASSQDGVQYF. CDR3 DNA: TGTGCCAGCTCACAAGACGGTGTGCAGTACTTC.

The chain links TRBV28 to TRBJ2-1; either TRBD1 or TRBD2 may supply D (5 bases each). V was clipped by 8 bases and J by 9 bases, with 23 bases between them. Looked up from germline, CDR1 is MDHEN and CDR2 is SYDVKM. The CDR3 loop spans 15 amino acids. The CDR3 DNA follows: TGTGCCAGCCGTCGCCAGACTTGGGGGACCCCTGAGCAGTTCTTC. This translates into CASRRQTWGTPEQFF.

The chain joins TRBV5-1 to TRBJ1-5; D might be TRBD1 (6 bases). The CDR3 runs to 14 residues. The V end was cut by 2 bases, the J end by 5 bases, with 11 bases between. Looked up from germline, CDR1 is SGHRS and CDR2 is YFSETQ. CDR3 DNA: TGCGCCAGCAGCTTCGGGGGCGAGGATCAGCCCCAGCATTTT. As protein: CASSFGGEDQPQHF.

This chain uses TRBV5-8 with TRBJ2-1, with TRBD2 matching over 10 bases. Germline trimming cut 4 bases from V and 7 bases from J; bases unmatched to any gene: 5. The germline V gene encodes CDR1 SGHTS and CDR2 YDEGEE. There are 14 residues in the CDR3. The DNA for the CDR3 is TGTGCCAGCAGCAAGCGGGAGGGCCTAAATGAGCAGTTCTTC. Encoded protein: CASSKREGLNEQFF.

The genes are TRBV28 and TRBJ2-1; a possible D gene is TRBD1 (6 bases). The CDR3 runs 14 residues. V was clipped by 6 bases and J by 9 bases, with 18 bases between them. CDR1 MDHEN and CDR2 SYDVKM come from the germline V gene. The DNA for the CDR3 is TGTGCCAGCAGCCTACCGGGACAACACCTTGAGCAGTTCTTC. Protein: CASSLPGQHLEQFF.

V gene TRBV7-8 combines with J gene TRBJ1-2; 8 nucleotides agree with TRBD1. CDR3 size: 18 residues. Germline assignment: CDR1 SGHVS and CDR2 FQNEAQ. With 0 bases clipped from V and 6 bases from J, the junction kept 15 bases outside the gene matches. In nucleotides, the CDR3 is TGTGCCAGCAGCTTAGCGCGGGACAGGCTCTTTAGGGGTGATGGCTACACCTTC. It specifies CASSLARDRLFRGDGYTF.

A note on this clone: Other DNA sequences from this sample encode an identical CDR3 as well. The CDR3 coding sequence is TGTGCCAGCAGCTCAACAGATACGCAGTATTTT. This encodes CASSSTDTQYF. The V call is TRBV28, the J call TRBJ2-3; D not certain. This CDR3 is built from 11 residues. From germline, CDR1 is MDHEN and CDR2 SYDVKM. The V gene lost 6 bases and the J gene lost 3 bases, with 4 bases spanning the gap.

The genes are TRBV7-8 and TRBJ1-5; a possible D gene is TRBD1 (6 bases). The CDR3 sequence is 17 residues long. The V end lost 5 bases, the J end lost 6 bases, and 23 bases lay between the germline ends. Germline V gives CDR1 SGHVS, CDR2 FQNEAQ. The CDR3 reads CASSPRLPTGFGQPQHF. The CDR3 DNA reads TGTGCCAGCAGCCCACGGCTACCAACAGGGTTCGGTCAGCCCCAGCATTTT.

The genes are TRBV5-4 and TRBJ2-5, with no clear D. Trimming pared 2 bases from V and 4 bases from J, leaving 12 bases between. The CDR3 has 14 amino acids. The germline V gene encodes CDR1 SGHNT and CDR2 YYREEE (reference sequence). CDR3 nucleotides: TGTGCCAGCAGCTTAGCGCAGTTGAGAGAGACCCAGTACTTC. Translated: CASSLAQLRETQYF.

In this sample, this clone turned up once. CDR3 region: CASSTLGLAGGGSYNEQFF. The CDR3 DNA sequence: TGTGCCAGCTCAACCTTGGGACTAGCGGGAGGCGGTTCCTACAATGAGCAGTTCTTC. The rearrangement joins TRBV18 to TRBJ2-1; 15 bases line up with TRBD2. CDR3 length equals 19 residues. From germline, CDR1 is KGHSH and CDR2 LQKENI. The J segment lost 1 base and the V segment lost 5 bases, leaving 9 bases of the junction unmatched.

The chain has TRBV28 and TRBJ1-4; no clear D gene. The CDR3 covers 14 residues. V shed 8 bases and J shed 8 bases, with 18 bases lying between them. Germline CDR1 reads MDHEN; CDR2 reads SYDVKM. The chain's CDR3 is CASHRLAMGEKLFF. CDR3 coding DNA: TGTGCCAGCCATCGACTGGCCATGGGAGAAAAACTGTTTTTT.

The chain employs TRBV18 and TRBJ2-5; D tentatively fits TRBD1 or TRBD2 (5 bases each). Trimming shortened V by 3 bases and J by 9 bases, and 20 bases separated the two germline ends. In germline, CDR1 is KGHSH, CDR2 LQKENI. The length of the CDR3 is 15 residues. The DNA for the CDR3 is TGTGCCAGCTCACCCACAGGACTCCCCCAAGGGGCCCAGTACTTC. The encoded protein is CASSPTGLPQGAQYF.

This rearrangement joins TRBV9 to TRBJ2-1, with TRBD2 identical over 8 bases. The V segment lost 0 bases and the J segment 6 bases; nucleotides outside the gene matches: 11. CDR3 length: 17 amino acids. The germline V gene encodes CDR1 SGDLS and CDR2 YYNGEE. The CDR3: CASSVVIAGRVGNEQFF. The DNA for the CDR3 is TGTGCCAGCAGCGTAGTGATAGCGGGAAGGGTTGGCAATGAGCAGTTCTTC. Full variable domain (outside the CDR3, taken from reference TRBV9 and TRBJ2-1): DSGVTQTPKHLITATGQRVTLRCSPRSGDLSVYWYQQSLDQGLQFLIQYYNGEERAKGNILERFSAQQFPDLHSELNLSSLELGDSALYFCASSVVIAGRVGNEQFFGPGTRLTVL.

The rearrangement uses TRBV5-1 and TRBJ2-3, with TRBD1 matching 10 bases. Looked up from germline, CDR1 is SGHRS and CDR2 is YFSETQ. The CDR3 is 15 amino acids. Trimming removed 3 bases from V and 5 bases from J; junction bases left unmatched: 6. CDR3 DNA sequence: TGCGCCAGCAGCTCCCGGGACAGGGGAGTAGATACGCAGTATTTT. Protein product: CASSSRDRGVDTQYF.

The CDR3 DNA reads TGTGCCAGCAGTCCAGGGACTAGCGGGAGCCTAGTCCCCTACGAGCAGTACTTC. Translating it yields CASSPGTSGSLVPYEQYF. The chain couples TRBV27 to TRBJ2-7; 14 nucleotides match TRBD2. Per the germline V gene, CDR1 is MNHEY and CDR2 is SMNVEV (reference sequence). The CDR3 sequence is 18 residues long. Losses at the gene ends were 5 bases for V and 2 bases for J; bases not matched to a gene: 11.

The genes are TRBV25-1 and TRBJ2-2, with 7 bases matching TRBD1. J gave up 2 bases and V 1 base, and 10 bases lay outside the gene matches. There are 18 residues in the CDR3. Germline assignment: CDR1 MGHDK and CDR2 SYGVNS. The DNA of the CDR3 is TGTGCCAGCAGTGAATGGCGCCGGACAGGATTAAACACCGGGGAGCTGTTTTTT. It encodes CASSEWRRTGLNTGELFF.

As regards this clone: Within the sample, other DNA sequences also encode this same CDR3. The rearrangement joins TRBV5-4 to TRBJ2-7, with TRBD1 matching over 10 bases. After removal of 2 bases from V and 4 bases from J, the junction contained 3 bases not matched to a gene. CDR1 is SGHNT and CDR2 is YYREEE in the germline V gene (reference sequence). This CDR3 contains 14 residues. CDR3 nucleotides: TGTGCCAGCAGCTTACGACAGGGGGCTTACGAGCAGTACTTC. Residues: CASSLRQGAYEQYF.

The chain combines TRBV28 with TRBJ2-4; D remains unclear. V lost 4 bases, J lost 2 bases, and 15 bases lay in between. CDR1 is MDHEN and CDR2 is SYDVKM in the germline V gene. The CDR3 loop spans 16 amino acids. CDR3 nucleotides: TGTGCCAGCAGTTCCCCACTACCTGCCACCAAAAACATTCAGTACTTC. This encodes CASSSPLPATKNIQYF.

The gene calls are TRBV6-5 and TRBJ2-1; D unclear. This CDR3 comprises 12 residues. Germline V gene data show CDR1 as MNHEY and CDR2 as SVGAGI. V was shortened by 6 bases and J by 9 bases, with 12 bases between the two germline ends. Here the CDR3 DNA reads TGTGCCAGCAGCACGGCATCTCTTGAGCAGTTCTTC. Translating it yields CASSTASLEQFF.

The rearrangement links TRBV5-1 to TRBJ2-3; 13 bases fit TRBD2. Trimming at V came to 4 bases and at J to 7 bases, leaving 6 bases not matched to a gene. The CDR3 spans 15 residues. Germline-derived CDR1 and CDR2 are SGHRS and YFSETQ. The CDR3 bases are TGCGCCAGCAGCGCGGGACTAGCGGGACCTTATACGCAGTATTTT. The encoded protein is CASSAGLAGPYTQYF. The full variable domain, with the rest looked up from reference TRBV5-1 and TRBJ2-3, is KAGVTQTPRYLIKTRGQQVTLSCSPISGHRSVSWYQQTPGQGLQFLFEYFSETQRNKGNFPGRFSGRQFSNSRSEMNVSTLELGDSALYLCASSAGLAGPYTQYFGPGTRLTVL.

CDR3 amino acids: CAWSREGETQYF. The DNA of the CDR3 is TGTGCCTGGAGTAGAGAGGGGGAGACCCAGTACTTC. V is TRBV30 and J is TRBJ2-5; perhaps D is TRBD1 or TRBD2 (5 bases each). CDR3 size: 12 residues. The V gene lost 2 bases and the J gene lost 5 bases, with 9 bases spanning the gap. Germline V gives CDR1 GTSNPN, CDR2 SVGIG (reference sequence).

The chain employs TRBV7-2 and TRBJ1-5; tentative D call: TRBD1 (5 bases). V lost 2 bases to trimming and J lost 2 bases, with 13 bases between them. The CDR3 is 16 amino acids. CDR1 is SGHTA, CDR2 FQGNSA, per germline. Written as DNA, the CDR3 is TGTGCCAGCAGCTTACAGGGCTATGGGGGCAATCAGCCCCAGCATTTT. It translates to CASSLQGYGGNQPQHF.

This chain connects TRBV18 to TRBJ2-2; a possible D gene is TRBD2 (6 bases). The germline V gene has CDR1 KGHSH and CDR2 LQKENI. CDR3 length: 12 amino acids. Trimming cost V 6 bases and J 4 bases, with 6 bases left between them. The CDR3 bases are TGTGCCAGCTCGGGGGGCACCGGGGAGCTGTTTTTT. The encoded protein is CASSGGTGELFF. The full variable domain, in which reference TRBV18 and TRBJ2-2 provide the parts outside the CDR3, is NAGVMQNPRHLVRRRGQEARLRCSPMKGHSHVYWYRQLPEEGLKFMVYLQKENIIDESGMPKERFSAEFPKEGPSILRIQQVVRGDSAAYFCASSGGTGELFFGEGSRLTVL.

The chain carries TRBV25-1 and TRBJ2-3; D unclear. The germline gives CDR1 MGHDK, CDR2 SYGVNS. V shed 1 base and J shed 4 bases, with 3 bases lying between them. This CDR3 has 12 amino acids. The CDR3 DNA reads TGTGCCAGCAGTGAATTTTCAGATACGCAGTATTTT. Its translation is CASSEFSDTQYF.

The chain joins TRBV11-2 to TRBJ2-4, with 8 positions matching TRBD2. This CDR3 is built from 18 residues. The germline V gene encodes CDR1 SGHAT and CDR2 FQNNGV. The V segment lost 2 bases and the J segment 3 bases; nucleotides outside the gene matches: 12. The CDR3 loop is CASSLSPGTSYNKNIQYF. The CDR3 DNA reads as TGTGCCAGCAGCTTATCCCCCGGGACTAGTTACAACAAAAACATTCAGTACTTC.